The sequence of this TCR beta chain was determined in a study of beta chain features in type 1 diabetes. Study observations and caveats: A closer apparent resemblance between naive, central memory and Treg TCRB repertoires was seen in patients than in healthy donors. Patients with Type 1 diabetes showed moderately but significantly shorter TCRB CDR3s in all four CD4+ subsets. The VDJ junctions of type 1 diabetes patients carried fewer insertions and more deletions.

The sample holds a few counts of this clone. Its matching antigen is unknown. Sorting gave populations that all exceeded 95% purity. Deletions cut 1 base from V and 2 bases from J, with 6 bases between. Germline V gene data show CDR1 as SNHLY and CDR2 as FYNNEI. The CDR3 totals 14 residues. TCRB transcripts that were expressed got sequenced, as all of the isolated RNA had been reverse transcribed. Clones were read by immunoSEQ multiplex PCR, and TCRdb kept only the in-frame ones, dropping some. The sample consists of approximately 14,000 clones, approximately 68% of them appearing once. The sample consisted of stem cell memory CD4+ T cells from blood. V and J are TRBV2 and TRBJ2-1; unclear D gene. This clonotype was sampled from a young woman with type 1 diabetes. Here the CDR3 reads CASSEVQPYNEQFF. CDR3 DNA sequence: TGTGCCAGCAGTGAAGTACAGCCCTACAATGAGCAGTTCTTC.